One and the same sample provided the 25 T cell receptor beta chains below, sequenced in a study. One entry per CDR3 protein, called by TCRdb with MiXCR from the RT-PCR reads. The sample lists 550,000 to 750,000 distinct CDR3 sequences, approximately 15% occurring once. The sample taken for sequencing was memory CD4+ T cells from blood. The receptor set was obtained from a female donor in good health, serving as a healthy control.

The rearrangement links TRBV7-3 to TRBJ2-3; 12 nucleotides align to TRBD2. Germline V lookup: CDR1 SGHTA, CDR2 FQGTGA. V lost 3 bases to trimming and J lost 6 bases; unmatched junction nucleotides: 4. The length of the CDR3 is 15 residues. CDR3 in DNA: TGTGCCAGCAGCTTGACTAGCGGGAGTGGGGATACGCAGTATTTT. Amino acid sequence: CASSLTSGSGDTQYF.

The table lists this clonotype with many counts. V gene TRBV7-6 combines with J gene TRBJ2-3, with D possibly being TRBD2 (5 bases). The CDR3 has 13 amino acids. Germline CDR1 SGHVS, CDR2 FNYEAQ. Trimming cost V 5 bases and J 6 bases, with 12 bases left between them. This chain's CDR3 is CASSERAGDTQYF. In nucleotides, the CDR3 is TGTGCCAGCAGCGAGAGGGCGGGCGATACGCAGTATTTT.

In this sample, this clonotype turned up a few times. The chain carries TRBV11-2 and TRBJ2-2; the D gene is possibly TRBD2 (6 bases). This CDR3 spans 14 amino acids. The ends were cut back, 7 bases at V and 6 bases at J, with 15 bases in the middle. Germline values: CDR1 SGHAT, CDR2 FQNNGV. The CDR3 DNA reads TGTGCCAGCACTCTACCGGCGGGGTCCGGGGAGCTGTTTTTT. Translated: CASTLPAGSGELFF.

This clonotype was seen repeatedly, ten times or more. The chain employs TRBV4-1 and TRBJ2-1; 8 bases map to TRBD2. This CDR3 is built from 15 residues. V dropped 4 bases and J dropped 4; count of bases not matched to a gene: 6. Looked up from germline, CDR1 is MGHRA and CDR2 is YSYEKL. The CDR3 is CASSPSAGEYNEQFF. The DNA of the CDR3 is TGCGCCAGCAGCCCGTCAGCGGGAGAGTACAATGAGCAGTTCTTC.

The table lists this clonotype with a few counts. The V and J genes are TRBV12-3 or TRBV12-4 and TRBJ2-4; 11 bases agree with TRBD1. This CDR3 contains 14 residues. The V gene end was trimmed by 1 base and the J gene end by 7 bases; junction bases not matched to a gene: 0. DNA of the CDR3: TGTGCCAGCAGTTTAGGGGACAGGGGGAACATTCAGTACTTC. This gives the protein CASSLGDRGNIQYF.

The genes are TRBV4-2 and TRBJ1-1; tentative D call: TRBD1 (5 bases). V was clipped by 0 bases and J by 3 bases, with 11 bases between them. The CDR3 runs to 15 residues. Germline V gene lookup returns CDR1 LGHNA and CDR2 YNFKEQ. CDR3 in amino acids: CASSQDWGSDTEAFF. The CDR3 region has the DNA TGTGCCAGCAGCCAAGATTGGGGCTCGGACACTGAAGCTTTCTTT.

This clonotype was found many times. V gene TRBV3-1 combines with J gene TRBJ1-2, with 8 positions matching TRBD1. Trimming cost V 1 base and J 12 bases; bases outside gene matches: 4. The CDR3 sequence is 12 residues long. Germline CDR1 is LGHDT and CDR2 is YNNKEL (reference sequence). The CDR3 here is CASSQGAGGNTF. The CDR3 coding sequence is TGTGCCAGCAGCCAAGGCGCAGGGGGCAACACCTTC.

This clonotype was recorded a few times. The rearrangement joins TRBV7-2 to TRBJ2-1, with D unresolved. This CDR3 comprises 13 residues. Germline V lookup: CDR1 SGHTA, CDR2 FQGNSA. Trimming shortened V by 5 bases and J by 9 bases, and 14 bases separated the two germline ends. The DNA of the CDR3 is TGTGCCAGCAGCGTCCAAGACGGATCTGAGCAGTTCTTC. It encodes CASSVQDGSEQFF.

This clonotype was counted a few times. The V and J genes are TRBV6-5 and TRBJ1-2; a weak D match, TRBD1 (5 bases). Per the germline V gene, CDR1 is MNHEY and CDR2 is SVGAGI. This CDR3 region has 14 residues. Trimming cost V 6 bases and J 2 bases, with 13 bases left between them. The CDR3, as DNA: TGTGCCAGCAGGCCCGTGGGGACCAACTATGGCTACACCTTC. Translation gives CASRPVGTNYGYTF.

The V call is TRBV7-8, the J call TRBJ2-5; D may be TRBD2 (5 bases). V was shortened by 7 bases and J by 5 bases, with 17 bases between the two germline ends. CDR1 and CDR2 from the germline V gene are SGHVS and FQNEAQ. The CDR3 runs to 14 residues. CDR3 sequence: CASIPGRSGETQYF. In nucleotides, the CDR3 is TGTGCCAGCATCCCGGGCCGCTCGGGGGAGACCCAGTACTTC.

The chain employs TRBV18 and TRBJ1-1; D call uncertain. The CDR3 loop spans 14 amino acids. Germline V gene sequence: CDR1 KGHSH, CDR2 LQKENI. Between the trimmed V and J ends, which lost 0 bases and 8 bases, there was a span of 13 bases. CDR3 in amino acids: CASSPPTEHKEAFF. As DNA, the CDR3 is TGTGCCAGCTCACCACCTACGGAGCACAAAGAAGCTTTCTTT.

The chain combines TRBV15 with TRBJ2-7; a possible D gene is TRBD2 (5 bases). The V and J ends lost 8 bases and 0 bases respectively, with 17 bases between them. The CDR3 covers 15 residues. Germline V gives CDR1 LNHNV, CDR2 YYDKDF (reference sequence). Here the CDR3 DNA reads TGTGCCACCCAGAGGGAAAAAGTGGCCTCCTACGAGCAGTACTTC. Its translation: CATQREKVASYEQYF.

The chain recombines TRBV28 with TRBJ2-1; a weak D match, TRBD2 (6 bases). The V end was cut by 7 bases, the J end by 5 bases, with 24 bases between. The CDR3 has 17 residues. CDR1 and CDR2 (germline): MDHEN, SYDVKM. CDR3: CASIPIGLARDNNEQFF. For the CDR3, the DNA is TGTGCCAGCATCCCTATCGGTCTAGCGAGGGATAACAATGAGCAGTTCTTC.

J is TRBJ2-3 and V is TRBV19, with 7 bases fitting TRBD1. CDR1 is LNHDA and CDR2 is SQIVND in the germline V gene (reference sequence). The CDR3 is 14 residues long. V shed 6 bases and J 2 bases; nucleotides not matched to a gene: 5. CDR3 protein: CASRQQGSTDTQYF. For the CDR3, the DNA is TGTGCCAGTAGGCAACAGGGGTCCACAGATACGCAGTATTTT. Full variable domain (missing parts from reference TRBV19 and TRBJ2-3): DGGITQSPKYLFRKEGQNVTLSCEQNLNHDAMYWYRQDPGQGLRLIYYSQIVNDFQKGDIAEGYSVSREKKESFPLTVTSAQKNPTAFYLCASRQQGSTDTQYFGPGTRLTVL.

The chain has TRBV6-6 and TRBJ1-6; D might be TRBD1 (6 bases). Trimming cost V 5 bases and J 8 bases, with 13 bases left between them. This CDR3 spans 14 amino acids. CDR1 and CDR2 (germline): MNHNY, SVGAGI (reference sequence). DNA for the CDR3: TGTGCCAGCAGTCGAGGGGGGATCTATTCACCCCTCCACTTT. Translating gives CASSRGGIYSPLHF.

The gene calls are TRBV4-2 and TRBJ1-2, with 8 bases aligning to TRBD1. Germline V gives CDR1 LGHNA, CDR2 YNFKEQ. The V segment lost 3 bases and the J segment 7 bases; nucleotides outside the gene matches: 4. CDR3 size: 13 residues. The CDR3 bases are TGTGCCAGCAGCCAGGGACAGGCTGGTGGCTACACCTTC. It is translated as CASSQGQAGGYTF.

The chain is built from TRBV7-2 and TRBJ2-5; TRBD1 aligns across 8 bases. The germline V gene has CDR1 SGHTA and CDR2 FQGNSA. The CDR3 is made up of 15 amino acids. J gave up 8 bases and V 5 bases, and 13 bases lay outside the gene matches. CDR3 protein: CASSPGQGRGRTQYF. The DNA of the CDR3 is TGTGCCAGCAGCCCCGGACAGGGAAGGGGGCGAACCCAGTACTTC.

This clonotype was seen only a few times. The gene calls are TRBV5-1 and TRBJ2-7, with TRBD2 matching 9 bases. With 4 bases clipped from V and 1 base from J, the junction kept 9 bases outside the gene matches. CDR1 is SGHRS, CDR2 YFSETQ, per germline. The CDR3 spans 16 residues. CDR3: CASSEMTSGLSYEQYF. The CDR3 nucleotides are TGCGCCAGCAGCGAGATGACTAGCGGACTTTCCTACGAGCAGTACTTC.

In its sample, this clonotype was seen many times. The CDR3 DNA sequence: TGCGCCAGCAGCTTCGGCTCAAGCACAGATACGCAGTATTTT. It codes for CASSFGSSTDTQYF. The chain recombines TRBV5-1 with TRBJ2-3; no reliable D call. This CDR3 contains 14 residues. Germline lookup yields CDR1 SGHRS and CDR2 YFSETQ. V shed 2 bases and J shed 0 bases, with 7 bases lying between them.

This clonotype was counted at least ten times. The chain joins TRBV3-1 to TRBJ2-1; D possibly corresponds to TRBD1 (5 bases). Trimming removed 5 bases at V and 5 bases at J, with 13 bases between. Germline CDR1 is LGHDT and CDR2 is YNNKEL (reference sequence). This CDR3 is 14 amino acids long. The CDR3 region is CASSIRGPHNEQFF. CDR3 nucleotides: TGTGCCAGCAGCATTAGGGGCCCCCACAATGAGCAGTTCTTC.

This clonotype was counted between two and nine times. J is TRBJ2-7 and V is TRBV20-1; the match to TRBD2 covers 9 bases. Trimming cost V 3 bases and J 4 bases; bases outside gene matches: 7. CDR1 and CDR2 (germline): DFQATT, SNEGSKA (reference sequence). This CDR3 is built from 14 residues. CDR3 in amino acids: CSASFSGSPYEQYF. The CDR3, as DNA: TGCAGTGCTAGTTTTAGCGGGAGTCCGTACGAGCAGTACTTC.

This clonotype has more than one count but fewer than ten. The chain joins TRBV27 to TRBJ1-1; tentatively, D is TRBD1 (6 bases). V lost 0 bases to trimming and J lost 3 bases, with 8 bases between them. The CDR3 runs 14 residues. CDR1 and CDR2 (germline): MNHEY, SMNVEV (reference sequence). Here the CDR3 reads CASSLSQGHTEAFF. The CDR3 DNA follows: TGTGCCAGCAGTTTATCCCAGGGGCACACTGAAGCTTTCTTT.

In this sample, this clonotype turned up a few times. The gene calls are TRBV12-3 or TRBV12-4 and TRBJ1-1; no reliable D call. The CDR3 spans 13 residues. V was cut by 6 bases and J by 3 bases, with 11 bases left in between. CDR3 DNA sequence: TGTGCCAGCAGCACCGCAGGTTACACTGAAGCTTTCTTT. Protein: CASSTAGYTEAFF.

The J gene is TRBJ2-7, the V gene TRBV7-9; the D call may be TRBD1 or TRBD2 (5 bases each). This CDR3 spans 13 amino acids. The V end lost 7 bases, the J end lost 4 bases, and 14 bases lay between the germline ends. Germline-derived CDR1 and CDR2 are SEHNR and FQNEAQ (reference sequence). The CDR3 bases are TGTGCCAGCAAGTGGGGGACGGTATACGAGCAGTACTTC. Protein sequence: CASKWGTVYEQYF.

Only a few counts were recorded for this clonotype. The genes are TRBV6-6 and TRBJ2-2, with a weak D call TRBD2 (6 bases). This CDR3 region has 15 residues. CDR1 and CDR2 (germline): MNHNY, SVGAGI (reference sequence). Between the trimmed V and J ends, which lost 6 bases and 0 bases, there was a span of 11 bases. The CDR3 is CASRDSGTNTGELFF. The CDR3 nucleotides read TGTGCCAGCAGAGATAGCGGAACGAACACCGGGGAGCTGTTTTTT.